The 32 T cell receptor beta chains presented below share a single source sample, sequenced in a study of shared clonotypes between healthy human individuals. Using immunoSEQ multiplex PCR, the repertoire was profiled, and TCRdb retains in-frame clones only, with some absent. The table shows some 1,900,000 clones, with about 94% occurring only once. Naive-designated CD8 cells lacked CD45RO, were positively enriched for CCR7, and omitted terminally differentiated effector memory CD45RA+ cells. Material: naive CD8+ T cells sorted from blood. All receptors come from a man in his late teens or twenties in good health.

Comment on this clone: Additional DNA sequences in this sample encode the identical CDR3. The genes are TRBV4-1 and TRBJ2-7; 8 nucleotides align to TRBD2. With V trimmed by 1 base and J by 2 bases, 4 bases remained unmatched. The CDR3 covers 15 residues. Germline CDR1 and CDR2: MGHRA and YSYEKL. CDR3: CASSQVSGGTYEQYF. The CDR3 region has the DNA TGCGCCAGCAGCCAAGTGTCGGGGGGGACCTACGAGCAGTACTTC.

Remarks on this clone: Distinct nucleotide sequences in the sample also encode this CDR3. The chain joins TRBV7-9 to TRBJ1-1; no firm D call. Trimming cost V 2 bases and J 1 base, with 5 bases left between them. Germline values: CDR1 SEHNR, CDR2 FQNEAQ (reference sequence). The CDR3 consists of 13 residues. Written as DNA, the CDR3 is TGTGCCAGCAGCTTATTCACGAACACTGAAGCTTTCTTT. Translation: CASSLFTNTEAFF. Full variable domain (rest looked up from reference TRBV7-9 and TRBJ1-1): DTGVSQNPRHKITKRGQNVTFRCDPISEHNRLYWYRQTLGQGPEFLTYFQNEAQLEKSRLLSDRFSAERPKGSFSTLEIQRTEQGDSAMYLCASSLFTNTEAFFGQGTRLTVV.

The chain carries TRBV7-8 and TRBJ2-1; 14 positions match TRBD2. J was trimmed by 0 bases and V by 5 bases; bases with no gene match: 6. The germline gives CDR1 SGHVS, CDR2 FQNEAQ. The CDR3 sequence is 18 residues long. The chain's CDR3 is CASSQGLAGAGSYNEQFF. The CDR3 coding sequence is TGTGCCAGCAGCCAGGGACTAGCGGGGGCGGGCTCCTACAATGAGCAGTTCTTC.

Worth noting for this clone: Other DNA sequences of this sample code for an identical CDR3. The chain joins TRBV6-5 to TRBJ2-7; D not certain. Germline V gives CDR1 MNHEY, CDR2 SVGAGI. The CDR3 is made up of 12 amino acids. The germline V and J ends were trimmed by 5 bases and 1 base, with 6 bases remaining between them. CDR3 region: CASSTPSYEQYF. The CDR3 coding sequence is TGTGCCAGCAGTACCCCATCCTACGAGCAGTACTTC.

The CDR3, as DNA: TGTGCCAGCAGCCAAGAGAGGTGGATGGGACAAGTCTTTACACCCCTCCACTTT. Translated: CASSQERWMGQVFTPLHF. The gene calls are TRBV14 and TRBJ1-6; perhaps TRBD1 as D (6 bases). Germline V lookup: CDR1 SGHDN, CDR2 FVKESK. Trimming took 0 bases from V and 11 from J, leaving 23 bases between them. The CDR3 totals 18 residues.

The rearrangement joins TRBV13 to TRBJ1-3; D unclear. Germline CDR1 is PRHDT and CDR2 is FYEKMQ (reference sequence). With 0 bases removed from V and 0 bases from J, the gap between germline ends came to 3 bases. The CDR3 has 14 residues. The CDR3 nucleotides are TGTGCCAGCAGCTTAGGTAACTCTGGAAACACCATATATTTT. Protein sequence: CASSLGNSGNTIYF. Full variable domain (missing parts from reference TRBV13 and TRBJ1-3): AAGVIQSPRHLIKEKRETATLKCYPIPRHDTVYWYQQGPGQDPQFLISFYEKMQSDKGSIPDRFSAQQFSDYHSELNMSSLELGDSALYFCASSLGNSGNTIYFGEGSWLTVV.

About this clone: This sample includes further DNA sequences coding for the same CDR3. The chain carries TRBV13 and TRBJ2-1; D not certain. Looked up from germline, CDR1 is PRHDT and CDR2 is FYEKMQ (reference sequence). The CDR3 length is 12 residues. The V end was cut by 4 bases, the J end by 6 bases, with 7 bases between. In nucleotides, the CDR3 is TGTGCCAGCAGCTCAGACGGCAATGAGCAGTTCTTC. This translates into CASSSDGNEQFF.

This clone is a singleton in its sample. This chain connects TRBV5-1 to TRBJ1-1; TRBD1 is a possible D gene (6 bases). This CDR3 is built from 17 residues. CDR1 and CDR2 from the germline V gene are SGHRS and YFSETQ. V was clipped by 1 base and J by 0 bases, with 16 bases between them. This CDR3 reads CASSLLDSLTLNTEAFF. CDR3 bases: TGCGCCAGCAGCTTGTTGGACAGTCTAACTCTGAACACTGAAGCTTTCTTT.

V gene TRBV7-9 combines with J gene TRBJ2-3; D remains unclear. CDR3 length: 13 amino acids. Germline assignment: CDR1 SEHNR and CDR2 FQNEAQ (reference sequence). The germline V and J ends were trimmed by 3 bases and 0 bases, with 4 bases remaining between them. The CDR3 reads CASSFDSTDTQYF. The CDR3 DNA reads as TGTGCCAGCAGCTTCGACAGCACAGATACGCAGTATTTT.

The chain carries TRBV29-1 and TRBJ1-1; D possibly corresponds to TRBD1 (5 bases). Germline V CDR1 and CDR2: SQVTM, ANQGSEA. Trimming shortened V by 1 base and J by 6 bases, and 12 bases separated the two germline ends. This CDR3 contains 13 residues. The DNA for the CDR3 is TGCAGCGTTGAAGGGGGGGAGGAACCTGAAGCTTTCTTT. It yields the protein CSVEGGEEPEAFF.

The chain joins TRBV5-4 to TRBJ2-7; TRBD1 matches 9 bases. Germline-derived CDR1 and CDR2 are SGHNT and YYREEE (reference sequence). The CDR3 extends over 15 amino acids. The V gene end was trimmed by 0 bases and the J gene end by 6 bases; junction bases not matched to a gene: 7. The CDR3 spells CASSLGGTGPLEQYF. The CDR3 DNA is TGTGCCAGCAGCTTGGGCGGGACAGGGCCTCTCGAGCAGTACTTC.

The chain is built from TRBV27 and TRBJ1-2, with D maybe TRBD1 (5 bases). The length of the CDR3 is 17 residues. V gave up 5 bases and J gave up 5 bases, with 24 bases separating them. CDR1 MNHEY and CDR2 SMNVEV come from the germline V gene (reference sequence). The CDR3 sequence is CASSPYPRQPAVYGYTF. CDR3 nucleotides: TGTGCCAGCAGTCCGTACCCTCGACAGCCCGCTGTGTATGGCTACACCTTC.

The sample holds a few counts of this clone. The V gene is TRBV2, the J gene TRBJ1-1, with TRBD1 as a possible D gene (6 bases). V was cut by 6 bases and J by 2 bases, with 13 bases left in between. Per germline, CDR1 SNHLY and CDR2 FYNNEI. This CDR3 has 14 amino acids. CDR3 sequence reads: CASSDRTGNTEAFF. For the CDR3, the DNA is TGTGCCAGCAGCGACAGGACGGGTAACACTGAAGCTTTCTTT.

The V gene is TRBV2, the J gene TRBJ2-1; TRBD1 aligns across 11 bases. Germline V CDR1 and CDR2: SNHLY, FYNNEI. Trimming cost V 3 bases and J 7 bases; bases outside gene matches: 5. This CDR3 contains 15 residues. DNA of the CDR3: TGTGCCAGCAGTGATGCCGGGACAGGGGGGAATGAGCAGTTCTTC. It yields the protein CASSDAGTGGNEQFF.

The rearrangement uses TRBV7-2 and TRBJ1-1; D is ambiguous. V lost 0 bases, J lost 2 bases, and 16 bases lay in between. CDR1 and CDR2 from the germline V gene are SGHTA and FQGNSA. There are 17 residues in the CDR3. CDR3 in amino acids: CASSLAFRRERNTEAFF. CDR3 DNA: TGTGCCAGCAGCTTAGCTTTTCGACGGGAAAGAAACACTGAAGCTTTCTTT.

The chain has TRBV30 and TRBJ2-7; TRBD1 agrees at 8 bases. The J segment lost 5 bases and the V segment lost 2 bases, leaving 8 bases of the junction unmatched. Germline loops: CDR1 GTSNPN, CDR2 SVGIG (reference sequence). The CDR3 consists of 14 residues. DNA for the CDR3: TGTGCCTGGAGTCGTGGACAGGGCTCTAACGAGCAGTACTTC. Its translation: CAWSRGQGSNEQYF.

Note on this clone: This sample includes further DNA sequences coding for the same CDR3. The rearrangement links TRBV6-6 to TRBJ2-7; D call uncertain. Trimming stripped 6 bases from V and 2 bases from J, with 8 bases between. Germline CDR1 reads MNHNY; CDR2 reads SVGAGI (reference sequence). This CDR3 is 12 amino acids long. Here the CDR3 reads CASSYLPYEQYF. In DNA form, the CDR3 reads TGTGCCAGCAGCTACCTCCCCTACGAGCAGTACTTC.

This clone has a single count. The chain couples TRBV10-1 to TRBJ2-1; D unresolved. The CDR3 is 12 residues long. Germline CDR1 WNHNN, CDR2 SYGVQD (reference sequence). The V gene lost 4 bases and the J gene lost 7 bases, with 8 bases spanning the gap. For the CDR3, the DNA is TGCGCCAGCAGTGGTGGGCCGAATGAGCAGTTCTTC. Its protein is CASSGGPNEQFF.

J is TRBJ2-2 and V is TRBV5-6, with D maybe TRBD1 (6 bases). Germline V lookup: CDR1 SGHDT, CDR2 YYEEEE. The V gene lost 0 bases and the J gene lost 4 bases, with 13 bases spanning the gap. There are 16 residues in the CDR3. CDR3 DNA sequence: TGTGCCAGCAGCTTGGTGGGGGCGATAGGCACCGGGGAGCTGTTTTTT. Its translation: CASSLVGAIGTGELFF. The full variable domain, with the rest looked up from reference TRBV5-6 and TRBJ2-2, is DAGVTQSPTHLIKTRGQQVTLRCSPKSGHDTVSWYQQALGQGPQFIFQYYEEEERQRGNFPDRFSGHQFPNYSSELNVNALLLGDSALYLCASSLVGAIGTGELFFGEGSRLTVL.

The chain joins TRBV13 to TRBJ2-7, with TRBD2 matching 7 bases. The CDR3 is 13 amino acids. The junction had 7 bases not matched to a gene; V was cut back by 5 bases and J by 6 bases. Germline values: CDR1 PRHDT, CDR2 FYEKMQ (reference sequence). CDR3 nucleotide sequence: TGTGCCAGCAGCCCGGGACTAACTCCCGAGCAGTACTTC. It encodes CASSPGLTPEQYF.

The chain recombines TRBV10-2 with TRBJ2-7; 8 bases are a match to TRBD2. Germline-derived CDR1 and CDR2 are WSHSY and SAAADI. The CDR3 runs 15 residues. V shed 3 bases, J shed 4 bases, and the junction held 8 bases outside the gene matches. CDR3 sequence (DNA): TGCGCCAGCAGTGACATGGCTAGCGGGCTTTACGAGCAGTACTTC. The encoded protein is CASSDMASGLYEQYF.

The table lists this clone with a count of one. V and J are TRBV11-2 and TRBJ2-3, with 7 nucleotides matching TRBD1. This CDR3 is built from 14 residues. With 3 bases clipped from V and 1 base from J, the junction kept 1 base outside the gene matches. Germline V gene sequence: CDR1 SGHAT, CDR2 FQNNGV. The CDR3 sequence: CASSFTGGTDTQYF. The CDR3 coding sequence is TGTGCCAGCAGCTTTACAGGGGGCACAGATACGCAGTATTTT.

Concerning this clone: Other DNA sequences within the sample encode an identical CDR3. The chain is built from TRBV13 and TRBJ1-2; no reliable D call. This CDR3 is built from 13 residues. Germline CDR1 reads PRHDT; CDR2 reads FYEKMQ (reference sequence). The ends were cut back, 0 bases at V and 4 bases at J, with 6 bases in the middle. As DNA, the CDR3 is TGTGCCAGCAGCTTAGGCCGCACCTATGGCTACACCTTC. It is translated as CASSLGRTYGYTF.

On this clone itself: The same CDR3 arises from other DNA sequences in this sample as well. This chain joins TRBV13 and TRBJ2-7; 8 bases are shared with TRBD1. This CDR3 comprises 15 residues. Germline loops: CDR1 PRHDT, CDR2 FYEKMQ (reference sequence). Trimming removed 5 bases from V and 4 bases from J; junction bases left unmatched: 10. The CDR3 DNA reads TGTGCCAGCAGCCTCGGGACAGGAGGGGATTACGAGCAGTACTTC. It translates to CASSLGTGGDYEQYF.

Concerning this clone itself: The junction departs from germline at one end; a sequencing error may be responsible. The chain is built from TRBV6-5 and TRBJ2-4, with D unresolved. Germline V lookup: CDR1 MNHEY, CDR2 SVGAGI. The CDR3 is 14 amino acids. CDR3 bases: TGTGCCAGCAGCTTACTCATTACCTCGGCAGTACGGCACTTC. Protein sequence: CASSLLITSAVRHF.

V usage is TRBV6-7 and J usage is TRBJ2-7, with D tentatively TRBD2 (6 bases). Being an ORF, TRBV6-7 has a function that is uncertain. This CDR3 comprises 17 residues. The V end was cut by 0 bases, the J end by 5 bases, with 20 bases between. The CDR3 spells CASSYSGGDGPSDEQYF. In DNA form, the CDR3 reads TGTGCCAGCAGTTACTCAGGCGGGGACGGACCCTCTGACGAGCAGTACTTC.

The chain recombines TRBV5-1 with TRBJ2-7; D remains ambiguous. There are 14 residues in the CDR3. Trimming left V 0 bases short and J 6 bases short, with 13 bases between. CDR1 is SGHRS and CDR2 is YFSETQ in the germline V gene. The CDR3 nucleotides read TGCGCCAGCAGCTTGGACCCAGCCAACGGCGAGCAGTACTTC. Translating gives CASSLDPANGEQYF.

J is TRBJ1-5 and V is TRBV4-1, with a possible D match to TRBD1 (6 bases). This CDR3 has 15 residues. V lost 4 bases and J 7 bases, leaving 17 bases between the germline ends. CDR1 is MGHRA and CDR2 is YSYEKL in the germline V gene. The CDR3 here is CASSPPGGARQPQHF. CDR3 DNA: TGCGCCAGCAGCCCTCCCGGGGGGGCCCGGCAGCCCCAGCATTTT.

With respect to this clone: Other DNA sequences in the same sample also yield this CDR3. V is TRBV27 and J is TRBJ1-5, with D possibly matching TRBD1 (5 bases). V dropped 0 bases and J dropped 2 bases, with 11 bases sitting between them. Germline V gene data show CDR1 as MNHEY and CDR2 as SMNVEV (reference sequence). The CDR3 totals 16 residues. CDR3 in DNA: TGTGCCAGCAGTTTATCGGGGGGGGAGGGCAATCAGCCCCAGCATTTT. This sequence encodes CASSLSGGEGNQPQHF.

This chain joins TRBV5-4 and TRBJ2-7; TRBD2 aligns across 8 bases. Germline CDR1 is SGHNT and CDR2 is YYREEE (reference sequence). With V trimmed by 4 bases and J by 3 bases, 6 bases remained unmatched. The CDR3 is 14 amino acids. DNA of the CDR3: TGTGCCAGCAGCCCCGGGAGGGCCAGCTACGAGCAGTACTTC. Its protein product is CASSPGRASYEQYF.

The rearrangement links TRBV13 to TRBJ2-7; D may correspond to TRBD1 or TRBD2 (5 bases each). The germline CDR1 and CDR2 sequences are PRHDT and FYEKMQ (reference sequence). V was pared by 5 bases and J by 3 bases, with 14 bases between. The CDR3 sequence is 14 residues long. CDR3 sequence: CASSPTGPSYEQYF. The DNA for the CDR3 is TGTGCCAGCAGCCCAACGGGACCCAGCTACGAGCAGTACTTC.

The rearrangement joins TRBV9 to TRBJ2-2; TRBD1 agrees at 7 bases. The J segment lost 1 base and the V segment lost 3 bases, leaving 3 bases of the junction unmatched. Per germline, CDR1 SGDLS and CDR2 YYNGEE. The CDR3 has 15 residues. The CDR3 region has the DNA TGTGCCAGCAGCGCAGGGGGATGGAACACCGGGGAGCTGTTTTTT. Amino acids: CASSAGGWNTGELFF.